Listed here are 25 T cell receptor beta chains from one sample, sequenced in a study of CD8 T cells in ankylosing spondylitis. TCRdb recomputed calls from the 5' RACE reads with MiXCR, one row per CDR3 protein. The sample has roughly 190,000 distinct CDR3 sequences, 9.5% to 15% seen once. Sequenced sample: blood, either unsorted or a sorted T cell fraction (not recorded which). The source of these receptors is a male donor with ankylosing spondylitis or in good health (not recorded which).

This chain uses TRBV6-4 with TRBJ2-1, with 9 bases lining up with TRBD2. This CDR3 has 16 residues. Germline CDR1 reads MRHNA; CDR2 reads SNTAGT. V dropped 0 bases and J dropped 9; count of bases not matched to a gene: 9. The CDR3 sequence: CASSDSPSGNIGEQFF. The CDR3 DNA is TGTGCCAGCAGTGACTCGCCTAGCGGGAATATCGGTGAGCAGTTCTTC.

In its sample, this clonotype was seen a few times. The rearrangement joins TRBV6-1 to TRBJ1-2, with D possibly TRBD1 on 6 matching bases. Looked up from germline, CDR1 is MNHNS and CDR2 is SASEGT. The CDR3 totals 16 residues. The V end was cut by 2 bases, the J end by 9 bases, with 22 bases between. This CDR3 is CASSEPPYPDSRSYTF. The CDR3 coding sequence is TGTGCCAGCAGTGAACCCCCCTATCCGGACAGCCGGAGCTACACCTTC.

The V call is TRBV7-7, the J call TRBJ2-1, with a possible D match to TRBD2 (5 bases). This CDR3 spans 15 amino acids. CDR1 and CDR2 (germline): SSHAT, FNYEAQ (reference sequence). V was clipped by 4 bases and J by 5 bases, with 15 bases between them. In DNA, the CDR3 is TGTGCCAGCAGCTCACTAGAATCGGGCCACAATGAGCAGTTCTTC. It encodes CASSSLESGHNEQFF.

This clonotype was recorded many times. The DNA for the CDR3 is TGTGCCACCAGCAGAGATGTTGACAGGTACCAAGAGACCCAGTACTTC. It codes for CATSRDVDRYQETQYF. The chain recombines TRBV15 with TRBJ2-5, with TRBD1 as a possible D gene (6 bases). The CDR3 totals 16 residues. Germline V gene sequence: CDR1 LNHNV, CDR2 YYDKDF (reference sequence). The germline V and J ends were trimmed by 0 bases and 0 bases, with 11 bases remaining between them.

This clonotype occurred a few times. The V and J genes are TRBV12-3 or TRBV12-4 and TRBJ1-1; D gene uncertain. V gave up 5 bases and J gave up 3 bases, with 10 bases separating them. CDR3 length: 13 residues. CDR3 region: CASSKAGDTEAFF. The CDR3 region has the DNA TGTGCCAGCAGTAAAGCTGGGGACACTGAAGCTTTCTTT.

This clonotype was counted a few times. The chain links TRBV12-3 or TRBV12-4 to TRBJ1-1; D remains ambiguous. The CDR3 loop spans 11 amino acids. The V end was cut by 7 bases, the J end by 7 bases, with 10 bases between. The CDR3 DNA follows: TGTGCCAGCACTCCGTCTGGTGAAGCTTTCTTT. Protein sequence: CASTPSGEAFF.

This clonotype was seen repeatedly, ten times or more. The rearrangement joins TRBV20-1 to TRBJ2-3; possible D gene TRBD2, 5 bases. The CDR3 contains 15 residues. The germline V and J ends were trimmed by 6 bases and 5 bases, with 21 bases remaining between them. In germline, CDR1 is DFQATT, CDR2 SNEGSKA (reference sequence). The CDR3 DNA sequence: TGCAGTGCGCTAGCCCTGACAAGGGCTGGAGATACGCAGTATTTT. This translates into CSALALTRAGDTQYF.

This clonotype came up a few times. This chain joins TRBV2 and TRBJ1-4; D is undetermined. Trimming pared 3 bases from V and 8 bases from J, leaving 7 bases between. Germline CDR1 SNHLY, CDR2 FYNNEI. This CDR3 has 12 residues. CDR3 nucleotide sequence: TGTGCCAGCAGTGAGTTAGAGGAAAAACTGTTTTTT. Its translation: CASSELEEKLFF.

The V gene is TRBV7-9, the J gene TRBJ2-7; 7 bases fit TRBD2. Trimming removed 1 base from V and 5 bases from J; junction bases left unmatched: 2. The germline V gene has CDR1 SEHNR and CDR2 FQNEAQ (reference sequence). The CDR3 runs to 13 residues. The CDR3 reads CASSLGGRDEQYF. As DNA, the CDR3 is TGTGCCAGCAGCTTAGGAGGGAGGGACGAGCAGTACTTC. Drawing the rest from reference TRBV7-9 and TRBJ2-7, the complete variable domain is DTGVSQNPRHKITKRGQNVTFRCDPISEHNRLYWYRQTLGQGPEFLTYFQNEAQLEKSRLLSDRFSAERPKGSFSTLEIQRTEQGDSAMYLCASSLGGRDEQYFGPGTRLTVT.

This clonotype showed up just a few times. This sequence joins TRBV4-1 and TRBJ1-4; D is unclear. The CDR3 consists of 15 residues. Germline V lookup: CDR1 MGHRA, CDR2 YSYEKL. V lost 4 bases and J lost 7, with 16 bases in between. The CDR3: CASSLASVGGEKLFF. The CDR3, as DNA: TGCGCCAGCAGCCTAGCGTCGGTGGGTGGTGAAAAACTGTTTTTT.

This clonotype has more than one count but fewer than ten. The chain has TRBV21-1 and TRBJ2-7; the D call TRBD2 from the table was never checked on the DNA. TRBV21-1 is an annotated pseudogene. The CDR3 runs to 16 residues. The CDR3 loop reads CATHKTSGTAAYEQYF. The CDR3 nucleotides read TGTGCCACCCACAAGACCAGTGGGACGGCTGCCTACGAGCAGTACTTC.

This chain uses TRBV5-1 with TRBJ1-4; D remains unclear. Germline assignment: CDR1 SGHRS and CDR2 YFSETQ. The V and J ends lost 3 bases and 4 bases respectively, with 10 bases between them. The CDR3 is 14 residues long. The CDR3 coding sequence is TGCGCCAGCAGCTCCGGCGACCTTAATGAAAAACTGTTTTTT. Translated: CASSSGDLNEKLFF.

This clonotype has only a few counts. The rearrangement joins TRBV10-3 to TRBJ2-3, with 9 positions matching TRBD2. From germline, CDR1 is ENHRY and CDR2 SYGVKD. The V segment lost 11 bases and the J segment 1 base; nucleotides outside the gene matches: 10. There are 15 residues in the CDR3. The CDR3 bases are TGTGCCGTCTTAGCGGGAGAGCAGGGCACAGATACGCAGTATTTT. It specifies CAVLAGEQGTDTQYF.

This clonotype turned up a few times. This chain links TRBV28 with TRBJ2-3; tentatively, D is TRBD1 (6 bases). The V end was cut by 6 bases, the J end by 0 bases, with 7 bases between. This CDR3 is 13 amino acids long. Germline V gene lookup returns CDR1 MDHEN and CDR2 SYDVKM. CDR3 region: CASRQGSTDTQYF. The CDR3 DNA follows: TGTGCCAGCAGACAGGGAAGCACAGATACGCAGTATTTT.

The J gene is TRBJ2-3, the V gene TRBV3-1; 7 bases are shared with TRBD2. V dropped 2 bases and J dropped 0; count of bases not matched to a gene: 5. Germline V gene lookup returns CDR1 LGHDT and CDR2 YNNKEL (reference sequence). This CDR3 is 16 amino acids long. The CDR3: CASSQRDGGSTDTQYF. CDR3 nucleotides: TGTGCCAGCAGCCAAAGGGACGGGGGGAGCACAGATACGCAGTATTTT.

This clonotype was counted between two and nine times. The chain combines TRBV12-5 with TRBJ2-5; 9 positions match TRBD2. The CDR3 sequence is 16 residues long. The germline V gene encodes CDR1 LGHNT and CDR2 FRNRAP. J was trimmed by 2 bases and V by 6 bases; bases with no gene match: 10. CDR3 in amino acids: CASGYPERGAQETQYF. The CDR3 DNA reads TGTGCTAGTGGATACCCCGAGCGGGGGGCTCAAGAGACCCAGTACTTC. Based on the CDR3 plus reference TRBV12-5 and TRBJ2-5, the full variable domain is DARVTQTPRHKVTEMGQEVTMRCQPILGHNTVFWYRQTMMQGLELLAYFRNRAPLDDSGMPKDRFSAEMPDATLATLKIQPSEPRDSAVYFCASGYPERGAQETQYFGPGTRLLVL.

The chain joins TRBV6-5 to TRBJ1-1; TRBD1 is a possible D gene (5 bases). Looked up from germline, CDR1 is MNHEY and CDR2 is SVGAGI. V was trimmed by 6 bases and J by 4 bases, leaving 9 bases between them. This CDR3 is built from 12 residues. This CDR3 is CASRHDSTEAFF. CDR3 nucleotides: TGTGCCAGCAGACACGACAGCACTGAAGCTTTCTTT.

This clonotype was counted many times. This chain uses TRBV20-1 with TRBJ2-3; D ambiguous. Between the trimmed V and J ends, which lost 3 bases and 1 base, there was a span of 11 bases. Germline V gene lookup returns CDR1 DFQATT and CDR2 SNEGSKA (reference sequence). CDR3 size: 14 residues. For the CDR3, the DNA is TGCAGTGCTAGGTTGGAGAGTGGCACAGATACGCAGTATTTT. Protein: CSARLESGTDTQYF.

This sequence joins TRBV9 and TRBJ2-6; unclear D gene. The V gene lost 0 bases and the J gene lost 0 bases, with 4 bases spanning the gap. The CDR3 covers 15 residues. Germline loops: CDR1 SGDLS, CDR2 YYNGEE. CDR3 nucleotide sequence: TGTGCCAGCAGCGTAGTAGACTCTGGGGCCAACGTCCTGACTTTC. Translated, it gives CASSVVDSGANVLTF.

The chain links TRBV27 to TRBJ2-2; D is undetermined. The CDR3 has 14 amino acids. The germline V and J ends were trimmed by 5 bases and 3 bases, with 10 bases remaining between them. Germline V gene sequence: CDR1 MNHEY, CDR2 SMNVEV (reference sequence). For the CDR3, the DNA is TGTGCCAGCAGTCCTGGAGCGTACACCGGGGAGCTGTTTTTT. Translated: CASSPGAYTGELFF.

J is TRBJ1-1 and V is TRBV25-1, with D unresolved. The germline CDR1 and CDR2 sequences are MGHDK and SYGVNS. With 3 bases removed from V and 3 bases from J, the gap between germline ends came to 14 bases. CDR3 length: 15 residues. CDR3: CASSEPLAPDTEAFF. In DNA, the CDR3 is TGTGCCAGCAGTGAGCCACTTGCCCCCGACACTGAAGCTTTCTTT.

The V call is TRBV11-2, the J call TRBJ2-1; no definite D call. Trimming left V 6 bases short and J 0 bases short, with 12 bases between. The CDR3 covers 15 residues. CDR1 SGHAT and CDR2 FQNNGV come from the germline V gene. The CDR3 coding sequence is TGTGCCAGCAGTTCACACCAGAGCTCCTACAATGAGCAGTTCTTC. Its translation is CASSSHQSSYNEQFF.

There are many counts of this clonotype. The rearrangement links TRBV4-2 to TRBJ2-1; 9 positions agree with TRBD2. CDR1 LGHNA and CDR2 YNFKEQ come from the germline V gene. The V and J ends lost 4 bases and 1 base, in that order; junction bases with no gene match: 5. The CDR3 consists of 16 residues. The CDR3 protein is CASSPTTSGSYNEQFF. The CDR3 nucleotides read TGTGCCAGCAGCCCGACGACTAGCGGTTCCTACAATGAGCAGTTCTTC.

This clonotype has at least ten counts. The chain couples TRBV2 to TRBJ2-1; no firm D call. The CDR3 loop spans 11 amino acids. The V end was cut by 2 bases, the J end by 8 bases, with 4 bases between. Per germline, CDR1 SNHLY and CDR2 FYNNEI. CDR3 sequence: CASSELYEQFF. Here the CDR3 DNA reads TGTGCCAGCAGTGAATTGTATGAGCAGTTCTTC. Full variable domain (outside the CDR3, taken from reference TRBV2 and TRBJ2-1): EPEVTQTPSHQVTQMGQEVILRCVPISNHLYFYWYRQILGQKVEFLVSFYNNEISEKSEIFDDQFSVERPDGSNFTLKIRSTKLEDSAMYFCASSELYEQFFGPGTRLTVL.

This chain links TRBV9 with TRBJ2-6; D tentatively reads TRBD1 or TRBD2 (6 bases each). The V end lost 0 bases, the J end lost 0 bases, and 7 bases lay between the germline ends. The CDR3 is 16 amino acids. In germline, CDR1 is SGDLS, CDR2 YYNGEE. The CDR3: CASSVGGASGANVLTF. The CDR3 DNA sequence: TGTGCCAGCAGCGTAGGGGGGGCCTCTGGGGCCAACGTCCTGACTTTC.